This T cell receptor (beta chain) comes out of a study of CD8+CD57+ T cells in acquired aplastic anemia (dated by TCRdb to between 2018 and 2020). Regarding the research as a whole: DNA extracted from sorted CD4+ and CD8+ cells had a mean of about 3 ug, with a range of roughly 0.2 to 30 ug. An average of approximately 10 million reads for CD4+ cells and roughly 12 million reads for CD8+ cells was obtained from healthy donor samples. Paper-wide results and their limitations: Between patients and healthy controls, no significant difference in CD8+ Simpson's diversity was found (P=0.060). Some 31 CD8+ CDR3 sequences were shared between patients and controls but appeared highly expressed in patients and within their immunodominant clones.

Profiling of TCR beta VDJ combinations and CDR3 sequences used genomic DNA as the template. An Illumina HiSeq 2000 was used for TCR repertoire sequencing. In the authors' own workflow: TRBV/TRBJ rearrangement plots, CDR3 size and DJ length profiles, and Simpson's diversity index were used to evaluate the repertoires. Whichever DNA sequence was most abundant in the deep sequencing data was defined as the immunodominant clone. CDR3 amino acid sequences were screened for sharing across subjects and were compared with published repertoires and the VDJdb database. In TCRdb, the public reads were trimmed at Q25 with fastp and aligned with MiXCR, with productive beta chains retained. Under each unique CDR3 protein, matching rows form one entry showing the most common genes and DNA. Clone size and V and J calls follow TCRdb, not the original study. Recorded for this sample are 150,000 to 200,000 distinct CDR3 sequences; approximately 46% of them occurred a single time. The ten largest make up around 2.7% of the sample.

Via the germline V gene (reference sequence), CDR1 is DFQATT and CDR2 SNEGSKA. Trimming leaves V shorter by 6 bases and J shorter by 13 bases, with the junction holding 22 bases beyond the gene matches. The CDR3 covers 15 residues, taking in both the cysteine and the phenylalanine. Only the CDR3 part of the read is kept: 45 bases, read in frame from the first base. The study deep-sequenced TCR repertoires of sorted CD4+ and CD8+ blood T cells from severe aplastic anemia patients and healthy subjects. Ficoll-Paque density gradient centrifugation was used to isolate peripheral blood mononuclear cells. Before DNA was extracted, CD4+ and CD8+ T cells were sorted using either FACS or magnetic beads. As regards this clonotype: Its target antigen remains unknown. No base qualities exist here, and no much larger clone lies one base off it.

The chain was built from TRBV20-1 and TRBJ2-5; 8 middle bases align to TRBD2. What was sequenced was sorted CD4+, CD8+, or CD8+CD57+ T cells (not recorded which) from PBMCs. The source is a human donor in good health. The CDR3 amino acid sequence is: CSAPEGGSGVRRPYF. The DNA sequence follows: TGCAGTGCGCCCGAGGGTGGTAGCGGGGTCCGCCGACCGTACTTC.